Listed below are T cell receptor beta chains from one sample, sequenced in a study of shared clonotypes between healthy human individuals. The assay was immunoSEQ multiplex PCR, and TCRdb's table has in-frame clones only and misses some. The data contain millions of clones, over 85% of them seen just once; the ten biggest clones take up about 0.37%. Material: naive CD4+ T cells from PBMCs. These receptors all stem from a man aged 18 to 30 in good health. Some clones in this sample may be carry-over from other donors' samples. The CDR3 runs from the conserved cysteine through the conserved F or W. The D gene is left open where the match is weak. The size field is filled for only some rows; it gives once, few, many or a size class.

abundance,j_gene,d_gene,len,v_gene,CDR3nt,CDR3aa
NA,TRBJ2-5,NA,13,TRBV30,TGTGCCTGGAGTGTACGATTCGGGGAGACCCAGTACTTC,CAWSVRFGETQYF
NA,TRBJ1-1,NA,16,TRBV4-3,TGCGCCAGCAGCCAAGATGTAGGGGGGGGAGGCACTGAAGCTTTCTTT,CASSQDVGGGGTEAFF
NA,TRBJ2-3,NA,14,TRBV5-1,TGCGCCAGCAGCTTGGGCGGGATGAAAGATACGCAGTATTTT,CASSLGGMKDTQYF
NA,TRBJ2-1,NA,15,TRBV7-8,TGTGCCAGCAGCTCTCGACGGTTCTCCTACAATGAGCAGTTCTTC,CASSSRRFSYNEQFF
NA,TRBJ2-7,NA,14,TRBV28,TGTGCCAGCAGTTTCAGCGTGGGCGGGGCCGAGCAGTACTTC,CASSFSVGGAEQYF
NA,TRBJ1-3,NA,15,TRBV7-9,TGTGCCAGCAGCTTTTGGGGGAGCTCTGGAAACACCATATATTTT,CASSFWGSSGNTIYF
few,TRBJ1-5,NA,14,TRBV18,TGTGCCAGCTCACCCCTGGGGGGCAATCAGCCCCAGCATTTT,CASSPLGGNQPQHF
NA,TRBJ2-3,NA,13,TRBV5-1,TGCGCCAGCAGTCGGGACATGACAGATACGCAGTATTTT,CASSRDMTDTQYF
NA,TRBJ2-7,NA,15,TRBV7-8,TGTGCCAGCAGCTTAAGAGAGGGACGGTCCTACGAGCAGTACTTC,CASSLREGRSYEQYF
NA,TRBJ2-5,NA,14,TRBV7-8,TGTGCCAGCAGCATAGGACACCGCCAAGAGACCCAGTACTTC,CASSIGHRQETQYF
once,TRBJ1-1,NA,16,TRBV6-5,TGTGCCAGCAGTTACAGATTCGGACAGTTGAACACTGAAGCTTTCTTT,CASSYRFGQLNTEAFF
NA,TRBJ2-4,NA,15,TRBV6-1,TGTGCCAGCAGTGAGGGGCAGCCGGGCAAAAACATTCAGTACTTC,CASSEGQPGKNIQYF
NA,TRBJ2-3,TRBD2,15,TRBV6-1,TGTGCCAGCAGTGAGGTAGCGGGAGGGGGAGATACGCAGTATTTT,CASSEVAGGGDTQYF
NA,TRBJ2-7,TRBD2,15,TRBV4-1,TGCGCCAGCAGCCGGACTAGCGGGAGGGATAACGAGCAGTACTTC,CASSRTSGRDNEQYF
NA,TRBJ2-5,NA,17,TRBV11-2,TGTGCCAGCAGCTTAGATAGGTTAGCTCCGGCGGGAGAGACCCAGTACTTC,CASSLDRLAPAGETQYF
NA,TRBJ2-7,TRBD1,17,TRBV18,TGTGCCAGCTCACCGCTGGGACAGGCAACCACATCTCACGAGCAGTACTTC,CASSPLGQATTSHEQYF
NA,TRBJ1-3,NA,15,TRBV5-5,TGTGCCAGCAGCCCTCGGACTGCCTCTGGAAACACCATATATTTT,CASSPRTASGNTIYF
NA,TRBJ2-1,TRBD1,18,TRBV11-2,TGTGCCAGCAGTAATACCGTGCGCCGGGACAGGGAATACAATGAGCAGTTCTTC,CASSNTVRRDREYNEQFF
NA,TRBJ1-1,NA,16,TRBV18,TGTGCCAGCTCACCCAGGGTAGTCGGGATGAACACTGAAGCTTTCTTT,CASSPRVVGMNTEAFF
NA,TRBJ1-2,TRBD1,15,TRBV5-1,TGCGCCAGCAGCTTGTCTGGGACAGCGGACTATGGCTACACCTTC,CASSLSGTADYGYTF
NA,TRBJ2-7,TRBD1,17,TRBV5-4,TGTGCCAGCAGTCCCGGGACAGGGGTTACGGGGAACTACGAGCAGTACTTC,CASSPGTGVTGNYEQYF
NA,TRBJ1-2,NA,15,TRBV28,TGTGCCAGCAGCCCCGTAGGGGGAAACTATTGGGGCTACACCTTC,CASSPVGGNYWGYTF
NA,TRBJ2-7,NA,14,TRBV6-5,TGTGCCAGCAGTACCGGGGGAGTAGGATACGAGCAGTACTTC,CASSTGGVGYEQYF
NA,TRBJ2-7,NA,15,TRBV5-1,TGCGCCAGCAGCTCCGGAAGGGGAGCGGGCTACGAGCAGTACTTC,CASSSGRGAGYEQYF
NA,TRBJ1-3,NA,15,TRBV10-1,TGCGCCAGCAGTGAGGGCAGCCACTCTGGAAACACCATATATTTT,CASSEGSHSGNTIYF
NA,TRBJ2-3,TRBD2,14,TRBV10-2,TGCGCCAGCCTTACTAGCGGTAGCACAGATACGCAGTATTTT,CASLTSGSTDTQYF
NA,TRBJ2-2,TRBD2,16,TRBV18,TGTGCCAGCTCACCACGCAGACTAGCGGGAGCCGGGGAGCTGTTTTTT,CASSPRRLAGAGELFF
once,TRBJ2-7,TRBD1,17,TRBV7-9,TGTGCCAGCAGCTCACATGGGACAGGGAGAAAATCGGGCGAGCAGTACTTC,CASSSHGTGRKSGEQYF
NA,TRBJ2-6,NA,17,TRBV5-6,TGTGCCAGCAGCGCAACTACCCTAGGGTCTGGGGCCAACGTCCTGACTTTC,CASSATTLGSGANVLTF
NA,TRBJ2-3,TRBD2,20,TRBV4-2,TGTGCCAGCAGCCAAGGCCTACTAGCGGGAGGTCTAGTCCGCACAGATACGCAGTATTTT,CASSQGLLAGGLVRTDTQYF
NA,TRBJ2-5,NA,11,TRBV20-1,TGCAGTGTTCCTAGTGGAGAGACCCAGTACTTC,CSVPSGETQYF
NA,TRBJ2-1,NA,14,TRBV11-1,TGTGCCAGCAGCTTAGGCCCTAGGGAGAATGAGCAGTTCTTC,CASSLGPRENEQFF
NA,TRBJ2-5,NA,16,TRBV5-5,TGTGCCAGCAGCTTAGTTTCCCCTGCGGGCAAAGAGACCCAGTACTTC,CASSLVSPAGKETQYF
NA,TRBJ2-7,TRBD1,16,TRBV30,TGTGCCTGGAGTTCGAACGACAGGGGGGATCTCTACGAGCAGTACTTC,CAWSSNDRGDLYEQYF
NA,TRBJ2-1,NA,15,TRBV5-1,TGCGCCAGCAGCTTCACGGCCTCGACCTACAATGAGCAGTTCTTC,CASSFTASTYNEQFF
NA,TRBJ1-4,NA,15,TRBV19,TGTGCCAGTAGTCCCGGGACACCTCGAGGTGAAAAACTGTTTTTT,CASSPGTPRGEKLFF
NA,TRBJ1-1,NA,14,TRBV6-5,TGTGCCAGCATTGGGTCAGTTCCGGATTCCGAAGCTTTCTTT,CASIGSVPDSEAFF
NA,TRBJ1-5,TRBD1,15,TRBV5-5,TGTGCCAGCAGCGCCCGCGACAGGGTAAATCAGCCCCAGCATTTT,CASSARDRVNQPQHF
NA,TRBJ2-7,TRBD2,13,TRBV27,TGTGCCAGCAGGAGACTAGCGAGCGACGAGCAGTACTTC,CASRRLASDEQYF
NA,TRBJ1-5,NA,14,TRBV19,TGTGCCAGTAGTATGGGTCAGAGCAATCAGCCCCAGCATTTT,CASSMGQSNQPQHF
NA,TRBJ2-7,NA,15,TRBV28,TGTGCCAGCATCGAAGGTCCGGCAGGCTGGTACGAGCAGTACTTC,CASIEGPAGWYEQYF
NA,TRBJ2-3,NA,13,TRBV7-3,TGTGCCAGCAGCTTAAGCGGCACAGATACGCAGTATTTT,CASSLSGTDTQYF